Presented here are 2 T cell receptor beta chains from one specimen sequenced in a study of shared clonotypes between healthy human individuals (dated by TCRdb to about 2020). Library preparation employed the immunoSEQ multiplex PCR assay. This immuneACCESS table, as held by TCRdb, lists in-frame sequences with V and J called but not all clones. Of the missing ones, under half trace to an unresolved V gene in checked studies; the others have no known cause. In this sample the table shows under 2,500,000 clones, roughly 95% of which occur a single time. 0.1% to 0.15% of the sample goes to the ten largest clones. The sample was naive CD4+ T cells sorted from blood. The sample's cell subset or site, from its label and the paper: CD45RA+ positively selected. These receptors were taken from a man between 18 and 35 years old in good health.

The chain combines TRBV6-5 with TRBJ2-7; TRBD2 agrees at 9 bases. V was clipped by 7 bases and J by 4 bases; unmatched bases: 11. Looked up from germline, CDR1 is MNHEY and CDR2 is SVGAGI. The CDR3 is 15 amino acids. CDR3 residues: CASTLRQGLAYEQYF. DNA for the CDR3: TGTGCCAGCACCCTCAGGCAGGGACTAGCTTACGAGCAGTACTTC.

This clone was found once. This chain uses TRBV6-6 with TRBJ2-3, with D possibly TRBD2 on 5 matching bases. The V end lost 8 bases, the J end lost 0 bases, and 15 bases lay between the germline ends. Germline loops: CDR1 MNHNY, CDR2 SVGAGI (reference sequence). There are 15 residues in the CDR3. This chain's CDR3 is CASGKRLPSTDTQYF. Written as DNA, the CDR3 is TGTGCCAGCGGAAAGCGGCTACCTAGCACAGATACGCAGTATTTT.